This entry concerns a single T cell receptor (beta chain). The antigen remains undetermined. The V gene end was trimmed by 6 bases and the J gene end by 9 bases; junction bases not matched to a gene: 15. Per the germline V gene, CDR1 is MNHEY and CDR2 is SVGEGT. The CDR3 extends over 17 amino acids. This record belongs to a study of vaccination and CD4 T cells after COVID-19. Sequenced with the Oncomine TCR Beta short-read assay was DNA taken from cultured CD4+ T cells. Using its own MiXCR run on the PCR reads, TCRdb lists one record per CDR3 protein. Counted here are almost 20,000 distinct CDR3 sequences, more than 45% occurring once; the ten biggest clones make up 4% to 4.5%. Stated treatment: roughly 10-day PBMC culture with coronavirus spike peptide pools or control peptides (ViraFEST assay).

This chain joins TRBV6-2 or TRBV6-3 and TRBJ2-1; 12 bases match TRBD2. The sample in question was CD4+ T cells from blood, cultured in vitro, obtained before SARS-CoV-2 vaccination. This receptor was identified in a human donor who had recovered from COVID-19. CDR3 nucleotide sequence: TGTGCCAGCAGCCGTACTACTAGCGGGAGGCACCTCAGTGAGCAGTTCTTC. It encodes CASSRTTSGRHLSEQFF.